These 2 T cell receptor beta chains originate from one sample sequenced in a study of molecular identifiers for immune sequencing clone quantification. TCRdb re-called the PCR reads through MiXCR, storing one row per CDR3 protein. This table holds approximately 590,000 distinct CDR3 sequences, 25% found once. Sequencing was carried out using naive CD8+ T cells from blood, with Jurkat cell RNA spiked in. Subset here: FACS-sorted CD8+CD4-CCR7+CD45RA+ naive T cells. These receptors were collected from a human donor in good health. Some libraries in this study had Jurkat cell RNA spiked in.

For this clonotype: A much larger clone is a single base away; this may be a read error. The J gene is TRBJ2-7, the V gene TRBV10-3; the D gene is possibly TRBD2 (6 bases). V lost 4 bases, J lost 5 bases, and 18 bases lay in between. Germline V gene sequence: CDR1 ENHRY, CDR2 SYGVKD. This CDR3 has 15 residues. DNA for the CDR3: TGTGCCATCAGTGGCCCGGGACTCCCTCGAGACGAGCAGTACTTC. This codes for CAISGPGLPRDEQYF.

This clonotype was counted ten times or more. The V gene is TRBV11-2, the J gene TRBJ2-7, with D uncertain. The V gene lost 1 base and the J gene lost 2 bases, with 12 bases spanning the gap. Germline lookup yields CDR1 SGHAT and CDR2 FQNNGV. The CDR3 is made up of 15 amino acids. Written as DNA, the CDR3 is TGTGCCAGCAGCTTAGGTCCCGGGCGAGCCTACGAGCAGTACTTC. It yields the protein CASSLGPGRAYEQYF.